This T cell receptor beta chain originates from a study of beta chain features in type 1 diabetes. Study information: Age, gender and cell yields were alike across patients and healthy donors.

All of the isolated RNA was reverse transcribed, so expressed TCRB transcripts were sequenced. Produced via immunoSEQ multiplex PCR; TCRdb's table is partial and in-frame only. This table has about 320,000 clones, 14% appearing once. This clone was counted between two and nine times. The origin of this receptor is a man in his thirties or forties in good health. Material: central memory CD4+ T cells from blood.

For the CDR3, the DNA is TGTGCACCACCGGAGACCGCAAAGGCCTACGAGCAGTACTTC. As protein: CAPPETAKAYEQYF. The chain carries TRBV5-6 and TRBJ2-7; D is unclear. The germline V gene encodes CDR1 SGHDT and CDR2 YYEEEE. The CDR3 is 14 amino acids.